This T cell receptor (beta chain) was recovered during a study of blood T cell repertoires in COVID-19. Overall study: Spain, Italy and the United States supplied samples that represented acute and convalescent COVID-19. The analysed material was cDNA or gDNA that came from T cells, B-cell-depleted T cells, or PBMCs.

CDR3 size: 16 residues. Germline CDR1 SGHVS, CDR2 FNYEAQ. V lost 5 bases, J lost 0 bases, and 16 bases lay in between. Under the authors' procedure: Quantification of nucleated cells was approximated via reference gene primer amplification. The method was immunoSEQ multiplex PCR; TCRdb's version includes in-frame clones alone and lacks a portion of them. Clone size and the V and J calls come from that table; the DNA yielded D and trimming. The sample consists of about 110,000 clones, less than 85% of them appearing once. The sequence was collected from a woman older than 75 with acute or convalescent COVID-19. Source material: peripheral blood. The J gene is TRBJ1-1, the V gene TRBV7-6; D is perhaps TRBD1 (5 bases). The CDR3 spells CASSPWGVIMNTEAFF. The DNA of the CDR3 is TGTGCCAGCAGCCCCTGGGGCGTAATTATGAACACTGAAGCTTTCTTT.